The clone carrying this T cell receptor (beta chain) was counted at least ten times. What it recognizes is unknown. The data were obtained in a study of spatial heterogeneity in lung cancer. Whole-study findings and limits: Counts of expanded alpha and beta TCRs within tumors tracked the tumor nonsynonymous mutation count.

This CDR3 contains 15 residues. Germline-derived CDR1 and CDR2 are SQVTM and ANQGSEA. The germline V and J ends were trimmed by 3 bases and 1 base, with 13 bases remaining between them. MiXCR, applied by TCRdb to the 5' RACE reads, yields one record per CDR3 protein. The sample has about 28,000 distinct CDR3 sequences, roughly 6.9% seen once; the top ten hold around 24%. Time point meaning: sample taken at primary tumor resection. The chain uses TRBV29-1 and TRBJ2-1, with D possibly called TRBD1 or TRBD2 (5 bases each). The origin of this receptor is a male donor with early-stage non-small cell lung cancer. Sequenced here: lung tumor tissue, sampled at surgery. CDR3 nucleotide sequence: TGCAGCGTTGATGTGGGGGTGGGGTCCTACAATGAGCAGTTCTTC. This codes for CSVDVGVGSYNEQFF.